A single T cell receptor (beta chain) is shown here with its context. Antigen specificity is unknown. This entry belongs to a study of regulatory T cells in long-lasting Graves disease. Whole-study findings and limits: Newly diagnosed Graves' patients exceeded persistent ones in TCR diversity.

This CDR3 has 12 amino acids. Trimming removed 1 base at V and 8 bases at J, with 11 bases between. Germline assignment: CDR1 SQVTM and CDR2 ANQGSEA. The sample's time point: persistent/refractory GD, antithyroid drugs over 5 years with positive TRAb. The TCR library was prepared using RNA isolated from PBMCs. Each of the patients was recruited from an endocrinology department situated in Xi'an, China. Both iRepertoire HTBI primers and Arm-PCR of CDR3 regions were used to build the TCR beta libraries. One entry per CDR3 protein results from TCRdb running MiXCR on the multiplex PCR reads. The sample has about 460,000 distinct CDR3 sequences, roughly 22% seen once.

The TCR sequence derives from a female donor with Graves disease. V gene TRBV29-1 combines with J gene TRBJ1-2; D may be TRBD1 (6 bases). Sequencing used peripheral blood mononuclear cells (PBMCs), obtained when the disease was refractory, from a patient treated with antithyroid drugs. The CDR3 DNA follows: TGCAGCGTTGAAGCAGGGGCTGGAGGCTACACCTTC. Translating it yields CSVEAGAGGYTF.